These T cell receptor beta chains were read from a single sample in a study of T cell changes during pregnancy in multiple sclerosis. Repertoires were generated with immunoSEQ multiplex PCR, while TCRdb's copy carries only in-frame clones and drops some. The data show 100,000 or so clones, 90% to 95% seen once. Sequencing used peripheral blood, obtained before pregnancy. The source of these receptors is a female donor with multiple sclerosis, enrolled in a pregnancy study. CDR3s include the opening cysteine and the closing phenylalanine or tryptophan. The D gene is left open where the match is weak. For some rows the clone size is stated as once, few or many, or as a class when expanded; others skip it.

cdr3_length: 16
clone_size: .
v_call: TRBV4-3
d_call: TRBD1
j_call: TRBJ2-3
cdr3_nt: TGCGCCAGCAGCCTACACAGGACAGGAGGTAGAGATACGCAGTATTTT
cdr3_aa: CASSLHRTGGRDTQYF

cdr3_length: 14
clone_size: .
v_call: TRBV5-6
d_call: .
j_call: TRBJ1-4
cdr3_nt: TGTGCCAGCAGCTTGGTAGGGGGGGCCGAAAAACTGTTTTTT
cdr3_aa: CASSLVGGAEKLFF

cdr3_length: 16
clone_size: .
v_call: TRBV5-4
d_call: TRBD2
j_call: TRBJ2-1
cdr3_nt: TGTGCCAGCAGTCACCCGGGACTAGCGGGCAACAATGAGCAGTTCTTC
cdr3_aa: CASSHPGLAGNNEQFF

cdr3_length: 12
clone_size: few
v_call: TRBV19
d_call: .
j_call: TRBJ1-2
cdr3_nt: TGTGCCAGTAGTATGGCAGGGAATGGCTACACCTTC
cdr3_aa: CASSMAGNGYTF

cdr3_length: 14
clone_size: .
v_call: TRBV30
d_call: TRBD1
j_call: TRBJ1-2
cdr3_nt: TGTGCCTGGAGTCCCGGGACAGGGGGCAATGGCTACACCTTC
cdr3_aa: CAWSPGTGGNGYTF

cdr3_length: 11
clone_size: .
v_call: TRBV28
d_call: .
j_call: TRBJ1-1
cdr3_nt: TGTGCCAGCAGGCCGACACCTGAAGCTTTCTTT
cdr3_aa: CASRPTPEAFF

cdr3_length: 16
clone_size: .
v_call: TRBV10-3
d_call: TRBD2
j_call: TRBJ2-1
cdr3_nt: TGTGCCATCAGTGAGGGGGGACTAGAAGGGTACAATGAGCAGTTCTTC
cdr3_aa: CAISEGGLEGYNEQFF

cdr3_length: 12
clone_size: .
v_call: TRBV11-1
d_call: .
j_call: TRBJ2-4
cdr3_nt: TGTGCCAGCAGCTTACAGGGGAACATTCAGTACTTC
cdr3_aa: CASSLQGNIQYF

cdr3_length: 15
clone_size: once
v_call: TRBV5-1
d_call: .
j_call: TRBJ2-7
cdr3_nt: TGCGCCAGCGCCTCAGGGAACACCCTTTCCTACGAGCAGTACTTC
cdr3_aa: CASASGNTLSYEQYF

cdr3_length: 19
clone_size: .
v_call: TRBV7-6
d_call: TRBD2
j_call: TRBJ2-1
cdr3_nt: TGTGCCAGCAGCGCCCGGGGTTTGCTGGCGGGAGCCTCCTACAATGAGCAGTTCTTC
cdr3_aa: CASSARGLLAGASYNEQFF

cdr3_length: 16
clone_size: .
v_call: TRBV7-9
d_call: .
j_call: TRBJ1-4
cdr3_nt: TGTGCCAGCAGCTTAGCGGGGGGGAAATGGGATGAAAAACTGTTTTTT
cdr3_aa: CASSLAGGKWDEKLFF

cdr3_length: 14
clone_size: .
v_call: TRBV7-9
d_call: TRBD1
j_call: TRBJ2-1
cdr3_nt: TGTGCCAGCAGCTTAGCAGACAGGGGGAATGAGCAGTTCTTC
cdr3_aa: CASSLADRGNEQFF

cdr3_length: 15
clone_size: .
v_call: TRBV5-1
d_call: .
j_call: TRBJ2-1
cdr3_nt: TGCGCCAGCAGCCTTTCTTCGAGCTCCTACAATGAGCAGTTCTTC
cdr3_aa: CASSLSSSSYNEQFF

cdr3_length: 14
clone_size: .
v_call: TRBV27
d_call: .
j_call: TRBJ2-7
cdr3_nt: TGTGCCAGCAGTACCCTCGCGGTGGCCTACGAGCAGTACTTC
cdr3_aa: CASSTLAVAYEQYF

cdr3_length: 13
clone_size: .
v_call: TRBV2
d_call: .
j_call: TRBJ1-1
cdr3_nt: TGTGCCACTCCCCGTCGGGGGAACACTGAAGCTTTCTTT
cdr3_aa: CATPRRGNTEAFF

cdr3_length: 16
clone_size: .
v_call: TRBV29-1
d_call: TRBD1
j_call: TRBJ1-2
cdr3_nt: TGCAGCGTGGCTGGACAGGGTAAAAGTATAGGCTATGGCTACACCTTC
cdr3_aa: CSVAGQGKSIGYGYTF

cdr3_length: 16
clone_size: .
v_call: TRBV5-4
d_call: TRBD2
j_call: TRBJ2-2
cdr3_nt: TGTGCCAGCAGGCTAGCGGGAGGGTCGAACACCGGGGAGCTGTTTTTT
cdr3_aa: CASRLAGGSNTGELFF

cdr3_length: 13
clone_size: .
v_call: TRBV4-1
d_call: .
j_call: TRBJ2-7
cdr3_nt: TGCGCCAGCAGCCAATCGGACTTCTACGAGCAGTACTTC
cdr3_aa: CASSQSDFYEQYF

cdr3_length: 12
clone_size: .
v_call: TRBV28
d_call: .
j_call: TRBJ2-4
cdr3_nt: TGTGCCAGCAGGGGGCCGGAAAACATTCAGTACTTC
cdr3_aa: CASRGPENIQYF

cdr3_length: 15
clone_size: .
v_call: TRBV6-5
d_call: TRBD2
j_call: TRBJ2-7
cdr3_nt: TGTGCCAGCAGTTACGGGCTAGCGGAAGGCTACGAGCAGTACTTC
cdr3_aa: CASSYGLAEGYEQYF

cdr3_length: 17
clone_size: .
v_call: TRBV28
d_call: .
j_call: TRBJ2-3
cdr3_nt: TGTGCCAGCAGTTCCCCCTATGGGCTAGCGAACACAGATACGCAGTATTTT
cdr3_aa: CASSSPYGLANTDTQYF

cdr3_length: 16
clone_size: .
v_call: TRBV19
d_call: TRBD1
j_call: TRBJ2-1
cdr3_nt: TGTGCCAGTAGTCTTAGGGGGACAGGGGCCTACAATGAGCAGTTCTTC
cdr3_aa: CASSLRGTGAYNEQFF

cdr3_length: 13
clone_size: .
v_call: TRBV2
d_call: TRBD2
j_call: TRBJ2-1
cdr3_nt: TGTGCCGGCGGGAGGCTAGCTCGCAATGAGCAGTTCTTC
cdr3_aa: CAGGRLARNEQFF

cdr3_length: 14
clone_size: few
v_call: TRBV5-1
d_call: .
j_call: TRBJ1-1
cdr3_nt: TGCGCCAGCAGCTTGGACAGATGGAAAACTGAAGCTTTCTTT
cdr3_aa: CASSLDRWKTEAFF

cdr3_length: 14
clone_size: .
v_call: TRBV7-2
d_call: .
j_call: TRBJ1-2
cdr3_nt: TGTGCCAGCAGCGCCTACAGGGCGTCCTATGGCTACACCTTC
cdr3_aa: CASSAYRASYGYTF

cdr3_length: 13
clone_size: .
v_call: TRBV2
d_call: TRBD1
j_call: TRBJ1-2
cdr3_nt: TGTGCCAGCAGGGGACAGGGGGTAGGCGGCTACACCTTC
cdr3_aa: CASRGQGVGGYTF

cdr3_length: 15
clone_size: .
v_call: TRBV28
d_call: TRBD1
j_call: TRBJ2-1
cdr3_nt: TGTGCCAGCAGTTCCTTGGACAGGCCCTACAATGAGCAGTTCTTC
cdr3_aa: CASSSLDRPYNEQFF

cdr3_length: 15
clone_size: .
v_call: TRBV5-1
d_call: TRBD2
j_call: TRBJ2-7
cdr3_nt: TGCGCCAGCAGCCCGGGGACTAGCGGCCCCTACGAGCAGTACTTC
cdr3_aa: CASSPGTSGPYEQYF

cdr3_length: 16
clone_size: .
v_call: TRBV6-5
d_call: .
j_call: TRBJ2-5
cdr3_nt: TGTGCCAGCAGTTACTCGGACTCCCAGTACCAAGAGACCCAGTACTTC
cdr3_aa: CASSYSDSQYQETQYF

cdr3_length: 15
clone_size: once
v_call: TRBV28
d_call: TRBD1
j_call: TRBJ2-5
cdr3_nt: TGTGCCAGCCGGGACAGGGGAAGTATAGGAGAGACCCAGTACTTC
cdr3_aa: CASRDRGSIGETQYF

cdr3_length: 14
clone_size: .
v_call: TRBV27
d_call: .
j_call: TRBJ1-1
cdr3_nt: TGTGCCAGCAGTTTAGCCGGGGTGAATACTGAAGCTTTCTTT
cdr3_aa: CASSLAGVNTEAFF

cdr3_length: 14
clone_size: .
v_call: TRBV4-1
d_call: .
j_call: TRBJ1-1
cdr3_nt: TGCGCCAGCAGCCAAGTATGGGGGGTTACTGAAGCTTTCTTT
cdr3_aa: CASSQVWGVTEAFF